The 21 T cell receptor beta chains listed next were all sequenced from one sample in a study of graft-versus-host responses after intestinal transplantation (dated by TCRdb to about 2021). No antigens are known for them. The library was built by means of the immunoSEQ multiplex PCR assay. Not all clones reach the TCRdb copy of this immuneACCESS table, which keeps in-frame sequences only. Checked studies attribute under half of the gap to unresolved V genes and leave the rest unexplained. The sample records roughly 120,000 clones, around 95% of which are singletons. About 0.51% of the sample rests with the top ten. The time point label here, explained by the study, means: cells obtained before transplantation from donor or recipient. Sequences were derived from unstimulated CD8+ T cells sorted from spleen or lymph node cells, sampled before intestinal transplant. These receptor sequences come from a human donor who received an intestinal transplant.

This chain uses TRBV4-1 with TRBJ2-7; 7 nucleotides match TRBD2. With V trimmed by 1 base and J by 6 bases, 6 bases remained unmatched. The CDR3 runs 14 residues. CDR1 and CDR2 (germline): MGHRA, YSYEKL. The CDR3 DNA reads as TGCGCCAGCAGCCAAGGCGGGAGACTGGGCGAGCAGTACTTC. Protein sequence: CASSQGGRLGEQYF.

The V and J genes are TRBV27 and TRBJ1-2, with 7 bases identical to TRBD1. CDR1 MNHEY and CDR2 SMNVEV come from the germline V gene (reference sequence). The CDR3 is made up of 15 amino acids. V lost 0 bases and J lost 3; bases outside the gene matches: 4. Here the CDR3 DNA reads TGTGCCAGCAGTTTATCTCCAGGGACAGACTATGGCTACACCTTC. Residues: CASSLSPGTDYGYTF.

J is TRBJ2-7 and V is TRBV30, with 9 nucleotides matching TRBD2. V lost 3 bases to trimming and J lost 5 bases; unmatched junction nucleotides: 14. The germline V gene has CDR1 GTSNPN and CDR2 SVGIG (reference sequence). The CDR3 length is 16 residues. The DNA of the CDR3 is TGTGCCTGGAGGACCGAGCGGGAGGAGCTTTACGACGAGCAGTACTTC. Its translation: CAWRTEREELYDEQYF.

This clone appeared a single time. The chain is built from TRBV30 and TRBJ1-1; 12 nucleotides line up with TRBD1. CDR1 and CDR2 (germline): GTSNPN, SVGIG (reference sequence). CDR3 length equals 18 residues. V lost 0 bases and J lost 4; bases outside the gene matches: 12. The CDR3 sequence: CAWSVLDRDRGRFTEAFF. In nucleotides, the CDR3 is TGTGCCTGGAGTGTACTGGATCGGGACAGGGGGCGTTTCACTGAAGCTTTCTTT.

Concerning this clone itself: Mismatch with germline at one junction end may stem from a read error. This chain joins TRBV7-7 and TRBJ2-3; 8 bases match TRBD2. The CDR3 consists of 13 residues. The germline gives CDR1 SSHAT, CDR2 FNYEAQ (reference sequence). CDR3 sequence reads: CASSLLAGDTQYF. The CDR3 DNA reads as TGTGCTAGCAGCCTCCTAGCGGGAGATACGCAGTATTTT.

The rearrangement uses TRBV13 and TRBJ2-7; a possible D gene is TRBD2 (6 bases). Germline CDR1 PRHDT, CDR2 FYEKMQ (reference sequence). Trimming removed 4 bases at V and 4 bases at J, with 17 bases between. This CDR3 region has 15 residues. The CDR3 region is CASSSFGGREYEQYF. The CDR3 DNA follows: TGTGCCAGCAGCTCCTTCGGGGGAAGAGAATACGAGCAGTACTTC. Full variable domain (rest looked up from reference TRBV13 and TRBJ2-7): AAGVIQSPRHLIKEKRETATLKCYPIPRHDTVYWYQQGPGQDPQFLISFYEKMQSDKGSIPDRFSAQQFSDYHSELNMSSLELGDSALYFCASSSFGGREYEQYFGPGTRLTVT.

CDR3 in DNA: TGTGCCAGCAGCGTAGAGGCCAGGGCCTTGTCTAACTATGGCTACACCTTC. Amino acids: CASSVEARALSNYGYTF. The chain couples TRBV9 to TRBJ1-2, with a weak D call TRBD1 (5 bases). The V and J ends lost 0 bases and 0 bases respectively, with 15 bases between them. Per the germline V gene, CDR1 is SGDLS and CDR2 is YYNGEE. The CDR3 is made up of 17 amino acids.

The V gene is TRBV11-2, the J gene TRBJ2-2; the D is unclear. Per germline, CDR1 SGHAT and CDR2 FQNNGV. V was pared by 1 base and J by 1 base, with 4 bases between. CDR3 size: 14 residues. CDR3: CASSLVRNTGELFF. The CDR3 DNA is TGTGCCAGCAGCTTAGTCAGGAACACCGGGGAGCTGTTTTTT.

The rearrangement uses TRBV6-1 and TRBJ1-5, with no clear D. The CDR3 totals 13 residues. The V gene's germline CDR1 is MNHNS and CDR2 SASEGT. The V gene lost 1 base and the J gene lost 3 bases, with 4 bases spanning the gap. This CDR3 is CASSEGYNQPQHF. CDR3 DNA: TGTGCCAGCAGTGAAGGGTACAATCAGCCCCAGCATTTT.

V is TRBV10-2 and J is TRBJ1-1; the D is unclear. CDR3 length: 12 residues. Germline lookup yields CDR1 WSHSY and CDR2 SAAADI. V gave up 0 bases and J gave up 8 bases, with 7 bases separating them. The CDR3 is CASSESVREAFF. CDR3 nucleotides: TGCGCCAGCAGTGAGTCTGTCAGGGAAGCTTTCTTT.

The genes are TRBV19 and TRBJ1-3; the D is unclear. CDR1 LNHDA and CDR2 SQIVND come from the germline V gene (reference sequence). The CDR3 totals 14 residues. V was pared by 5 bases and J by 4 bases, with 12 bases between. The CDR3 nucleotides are TGTGCCAGTAGTCCCGGAGCCGTAGGAAACACCATATATTTT. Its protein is CASSPGAVGNTIYF.

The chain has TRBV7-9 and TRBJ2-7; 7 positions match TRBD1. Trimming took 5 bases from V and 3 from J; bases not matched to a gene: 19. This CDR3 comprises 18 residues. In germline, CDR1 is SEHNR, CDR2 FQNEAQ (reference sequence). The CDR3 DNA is TGTGCCAGCAGCCAGACCGGGACAGTTATTAACCAACGCTACGAGCAGTACTTC. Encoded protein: CASSQTGTVINQRYEQYF.

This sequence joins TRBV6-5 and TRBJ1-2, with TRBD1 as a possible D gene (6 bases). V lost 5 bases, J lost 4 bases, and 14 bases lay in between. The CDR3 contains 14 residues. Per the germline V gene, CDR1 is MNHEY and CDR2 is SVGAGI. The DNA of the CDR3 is TGTGCCAGCAGTGTCCTAGGGGGAACCTATGGCTACACCTTC. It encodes CASSVLGGTYGYTF.

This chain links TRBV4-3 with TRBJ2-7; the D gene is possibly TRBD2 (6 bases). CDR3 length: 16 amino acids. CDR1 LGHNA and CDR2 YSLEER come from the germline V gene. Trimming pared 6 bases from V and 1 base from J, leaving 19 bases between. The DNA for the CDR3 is TGCGCCAGCAGGCTATCCTCTACGGGAGCTTCCTACGAGCAGTACTTC. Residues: CASRLSSTGASYEQYF.

CDR3 in DNA: TGTGCCATCAGTGAGCCGGTGAACACTGAAGCTTTCTTT. It specifies CAISEPVNTEAFF. The V gene is TRBV10-3, the J gene TRBJ1-1; no clear D. Looked up from germline, CDR1 is ENHRY and CDR2 is SYGVKD. Trimming stripped 2 bases from V and 0 bases from J, with 4 bases between. The CDR3 consists of 13 residues.

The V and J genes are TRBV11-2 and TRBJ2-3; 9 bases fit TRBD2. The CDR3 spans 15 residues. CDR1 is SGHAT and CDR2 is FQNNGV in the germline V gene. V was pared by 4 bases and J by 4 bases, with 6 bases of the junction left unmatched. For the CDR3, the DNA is TGTGCCAGCAGCTATATAGCGGGAGTTCCAGATACGCAGTATTTT. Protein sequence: CASSYIAGVPDTQYF.

The CDR3 loop reads CASSQVVLSSYEQYF. CDR3 DNA sequence: TGCGCCAGCAGCCAAGTGGTCTTATCCTCCTACGAGCAGTACTTC. The V gene is TRBV4-1, the J gene TRBJ2-7; D remains unclear. The germline V and J ends were trimmed by 1 base and 0 bases, with 10 bases remaining between them. The CDR3 runs 15 residues. Germline V gene data show CDR1 as MGHRA and CDR2 as YSYEKL.

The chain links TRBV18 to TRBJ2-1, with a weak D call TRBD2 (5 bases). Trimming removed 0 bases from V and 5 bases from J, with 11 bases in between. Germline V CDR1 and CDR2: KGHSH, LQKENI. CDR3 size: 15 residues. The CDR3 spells CASSPPVARDNEQFF. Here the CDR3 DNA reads TGTGCCAGCTCACCACCAGTTGCGAGGGACAATGAGCAGTTCTTC.

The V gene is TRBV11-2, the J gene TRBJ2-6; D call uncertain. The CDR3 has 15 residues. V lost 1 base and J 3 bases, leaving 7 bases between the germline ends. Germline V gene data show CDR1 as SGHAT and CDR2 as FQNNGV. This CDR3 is CASSLAPFGANVLTF. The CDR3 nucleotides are TGTGCCAGCAGCTTAGCCCCGTTTGGGGCCAACGTCCTGACTTTC. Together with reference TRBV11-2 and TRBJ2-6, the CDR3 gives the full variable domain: EAGVAQSPRYKIIEKRQSVAFWCNPISGHATLYWYQQILGQGPKLLIQFQNNGVVDDSQLPKDRFSAERLKGVDSTLKIQPAKLEDSAVYLCASSLAPFGANVLTFGAGSRLTVL.

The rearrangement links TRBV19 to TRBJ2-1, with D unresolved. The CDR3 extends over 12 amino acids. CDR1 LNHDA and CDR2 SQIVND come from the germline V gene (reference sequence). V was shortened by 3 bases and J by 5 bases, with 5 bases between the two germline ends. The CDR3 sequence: CASSMADNEQFF. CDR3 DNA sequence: TGTGCCAGTAGTATGGCAGACAATGAGCAGTTCTTC.

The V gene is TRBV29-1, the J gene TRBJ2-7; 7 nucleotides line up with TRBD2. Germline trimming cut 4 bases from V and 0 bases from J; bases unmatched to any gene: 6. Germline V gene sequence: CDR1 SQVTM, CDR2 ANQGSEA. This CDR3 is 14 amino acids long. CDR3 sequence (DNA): TGCAGCGTTGTAGCAGCGGGACGCTCCTACGAGCAGTACTTC. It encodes CSVVAAGRSYEQYF.